The 12 T cell receptor beta chains below were found in one sample sequenced in a study of neurological immune-mediated disorders. One entry per CDR3 protein results from TCRdb running MiXCR on the 5' RACE reads. The sample lists around 55,000 distinct CDR3 sequences, around 3.8% occurring once. The source material was CD4+ T cells from blood. Every receptor here comes from a woman aged 40 to 50 with multiple sclerosis.

The table lists this clonotype with many counts. The rearrangement joins TRBV29-1 to TRBJ1-2; TRBD1 matches at 8 bases. CDR3 length: 12 residues. J gave up 6 bases and V 7 bases, and 7 bases lay outside the gene matches. In germline, CDR1 is SQVTM, CDR2 ANQGSEA. CDR3 sequence: CSAGQGSDGYTF. The CDR3 DNA reads TGCAGCGCAGGACAGGGTAGCGATGGCTACACCTTC.

This clonotype was counted ten times or more. This chain links TRBV20-1 with TRBJ2-7, with 11 bases lining up with TRBD1. From germline, CDR1 is DFQATT and CDR2 SNEGSKA (reference sequence). The CDR3 spans 15 residues. V lost 4 bases to trimming and J lost 3 bases; unmatched junction nucleotides: 8. The CDR3 sequence is CSAIKRGTGGYEQYF. CDR3 nucleotide sequence: TGCAGTGCTATCAAAAGGGGGACAGGGGGCTACGAGCAGTACTTC.

This clonotype was seen at least ten times. The rearrangement uses TRBV20-1 and TRBJ1-1, with D unresolved. V was clipped by 6 bases and J by 4 bases, with 15 bases between them. CDR3 length: 13 amino acids. Looked up from germline, CDR1 is DFQATT and CDR2 is SNEGSKA (reference sequence). CDR3 region: CSAHKPGGTEAFF. The CDR3 DNA reads TGCAGTGCCCACAAGCCCGGCGGCACTGAAGCTTTCTTT.

This clonotype was found many times. This chain connects TRBV12-3 or TRBV12-4 to TRBJ2-3; unclear D gene. The CDR3 is 16 residues long. The V end lost 2 bases, the J end lost 2 bases, and 14 bases lay between the germline ends. CDR3 amino acids: CASSLSPGSNTDTQYF. The DNA for the CDR3 is TGTGCCAGCAGTTTATCCCCAGGATCGAACACAGATACGCAGTATTTT.

This clonotype has a count of ten or more. J is TRBJ1-3 and V is TRBV5-1, with TRBD1 matching 7 bases. Losses at the gene ends were 9 bases for V and 2 bases for J; bases not matched to a gene: 11. This CDR3 is 15 amino acids long. Germline V gene lookup returns CDR1 SGHRS and CDR2 YFSETQ. The CDR3 here is CATRRGDSAGNTIYF. The CDR3 DNA reads TGCGCCACCCGGAGGGGGGACAGCGCTGGAAACACCATATATTTT.

This clonotype was observed many times. The chain carries TRBV10-3 and TRBJ1-1, with D possibly TRBD1 on 6 matching bases. Trimming pared 7 bases from V and 5 bases from J, leaving 17 bases between. The CDR3 runs to 14 residues. Germline V lookup: CDR1 ENHRY, CDR2 SYGVKD. DNA for the CDR3: TGTGCCATCACCGAGGGGGTAGGGGTTACTGAAGCTTTCTTT. Translating gives CAITEGVGVTEAFF.

This chain uses TRBV20-1 with TRBJ2-1; the D gene is possibly TRBD2 (6 bases). CDR3 length: 14 amino acids. Germline V lookup: CDR1 DFQATT, CDR2 SNEGSKA (reference sequence). The V and J ends lost 4 bases and 7 bases respectively, with 17 bases between them. CDR3 sequence reads: CSATQGTRRNEQFF. The CDR3 DNA reads as TGCAGTGCTACACAAGGGACTCGGCGGAATGAGCAGTTCTTC.

Ten or more counts support this clonotype. The chain couples TRBV20-1 to TRBJ2-5; tentatively, D is TRBD1 (6 bases). V was cut by 3 bases and J by 3 bases, with 11 bases left in between. CDR3 length: 13 amino acids. The germline V gene has CDR1 DFQATT and CDR2 SNEGSKA (reference sequence). As DNA, the CDR3 is TGCAGTGCTAGTGAGGCAGGGGAAGAGACCCAGTACTTC. It translates to CSASEAGEETQYF.

In this sample, this clonotype turned up many times. The chain uses TRBV19 and TRBJ1-5; 7 bases are shared with TRBD1. Germline CDR1 is LNHDA and CDR2 is SQIVND (reference sequence). V lost 7 bases to trimming and J lost 1 base; unmatched junction nucleotides: 7. This CDR3 is 15 amino acids long. DNA for the CDR3: TGTGCCAGTACCCACAGGGGTGGCAGCAATCAGCCCCAGCATTTT. Amino acids: CASTHRGGSNQPQHF.

There are many counts of this clonotype. The gene calls are TRBV29-1 and TRBJ2-1; 10 positions match TRBD2. CDR1 and CDR2 (germline): SQVTM, ANQGSEA. Unmatched junction bases numbered 11, after V lost 7 bases and J lost 5 bases. This CDR3 has 15 amino acids. CDR3 protein: CSASLSGGFNNEQFF. The CDR3 DNA follows: TGCAGCGCCTCGCTTAGCGGGGGGTTTAACAATGAGCAGTTCTTC.

This clonotype was seen ten or more times. The chain couples TRBV9 to TRBJ1-3; D possibly corresponds to TRBD1 (5 bases). V gave up 2 bases and J gave up 8 bases, with 14 bases separating them. The CDR3 consists of 14 residues. Germline loops: CDR1 SGDLS, CDR2 YYNGEE. The DNA of the CDR3 is TGTGCCAGCAGCGTGGGGACCTCAGACTACACCATATATTTT. Residues: CASSVGTSDYTIYF.

This clonotype was observed many times. The chain links TRBV5-1 to TRBJ2-7, with D maybe TRBD2 (6 bases). The CDR3 is 12 amino acids. The germline V gene encodes CDR1 SGHRS and CDR2 YFSETQ. The V gene lost 4 bases and the J gene lost 8 bases, with 13 bases spanning the gap. The CDR3 is CASSLTGGQQYF. CDR3 bases: TGCGCCAGCAGCCTGACCGGGGGACAGCAGTACTTC. Drawing the rest from reference TRBV5-1 and TRBJ2-7, the complete variable domain is KAGVTQTPRYLIKTRGQQVTLSCSPISGHRSVSWYQQTPGQGLQFLFEYFSETQRNKGNFPGRFSGRQFSNSRSEMNVSTLELGDSALYLCASSLTGGQQYFGPGTRLTVT.